These 22 T cell receptor beta chains were sequenced from one sample in a study of blood T cell repertoires in COVID-19. TCRdb keeps only in-frame clones here, not all; method: immunoSEQ multiplex PCR. The sample lists more than 95,000 clones, about 85% seen once, with more than 6.5% in the top ten. The sample taken for sequencing was peripheral blood. The receptors stem from a man at least 80 years old with active or convalescent COVID-19.

The gene calls are TRBV7-8 and TRBJ1-5; 7 nucleotides agree with TRBD1. The V gene's germline CDR1 is SGHVS and CDR2 FQNEAQ. V was pared by 6 bases and J by 5 bases, with 7 bases of the junction left unmatched. The CDR3 totals 14 residues. In DNA form, the CDR3 reads TGTGCCAGCAGTAGGTCAGGGGGAGATCAGCCCCAGCATTTT. This sequence encodes CASSRSGGDQPQHF.

The genes are TRBV29-1 and TRBJ2-2; D is uncertain. V dropped 7 bases and J dropped 1 base, with 13 bases sitting between them. The CDR3 is 14 residues long. The germline gives CDR1 SQVTM, CDR2 ANQGSEA. The CDR3: CSASAGWNTGELFF. The DNA of the CDR3 is TGCAGCGCCAGCGCTGGATGGAACACCGGGGAGCTGTTTTTT.

This chain links TRBV15 with TRBJ2-2; tentative D call: TRBD2 (6 bases). The V end lost 1 base, the J end lost 0 bases, and 9 bases lay between the germline ends. Germline CDR1 reads LNHNV; CDR2 reads YYDKDF (reference sequence). The CDR3 covers 16 residues. CDR3 region: CATSRGGGANTGELFF. CDR3 bases: TGTGCCACCAGCAGAGGAGGAGGGGCGAACACCGGGGAGCTGTTTTTT.

The V gene is TRBV28, the J gene TRBJ1-2; 10 nucleotides agree with TRBD1. V lost 2 bases to trimming and J lost 7 bases; unmatched junction nucleotides: 7. Germline CDR1 and CDR2: MDHEN and SYDVKM. CDR3 length: 15 amino acids. The CDR3 nucleotides read TGTGCCAGCAGTTTAGTTGGGGACAGGGGTTCTGGCTACACCTTC. Translated, it gives CASSLVGDRGSGYTF.

The chain couples TRBV3-1 (or the pseudogene TRBV3-2) to TRBJ2-3; no reliable D call. Trimming took off 1 base at V and 10 bases at J, with 6 bases between the two ends. Germline V lookup: CDR1 LGHDT, CDR2 YNNKEL (reference sequence). The CDR3 runs 11 residues. The CDR3 nucleotides read TGTGCCAGCAGCCAAGGAGGTTCGCAGTATTTT. It encodes CASSQGGSQYF.

J is TRBJ2-7 and V is TRBV7-7; 9 bases fit TRBD1. The ends lost 5 bases at V and 6 bases at J; junction bases unmatched: 11. Germline lookup yields CDR1 SSHAT and CDR2 FNYEAQ (reference sequence). The CDR3 covers 15 residues. The CDR3 region has the DNA TGTGCCAGCAGCCCCTGGGGACAGGGTCTGTCCGAGCAGTACTTC. Translated, it gives CASSPWGQGLSEQYF.

This clone showed up just once. J is TRBJ1-4 and V is TRBV5-1, with D hard to call. CDR1 is SGHRS and CDR2 is YFSETQ in the germline V gene. Trimming pared 0 bases from V and 8 bases from J, leaving 17 bases between. This CDR3 has 16 residues. The CDR3 region is CASSLAGKLTLEKLFF. CDR3 DNA sequence: TGCGCCAGCAGCTTGGCCGGGAAGCTAACATTGGAAAAACTGTTTTTT.

This chain uses TRBV28 with TRBJ1-4, with TRBD1 identical over 9 bases. This CDR3 contains 14 residues. Germline V gives CDR1 MDHEN, CDR2 SYDVKM. V gave up 6 bases and J gave up 8 bases; unmatched junction bases: 7. CDR3 bases: TGTGCCAGCAGGAACAGGGGGCGGAACGAAAAACTGTTTTTT. This sequence encodes CASRNRGRNEKLFF.

This clone was counted between two and nine times. The chain uses TRBV4-2 and TRBJ2-7, with D maybe TRBD1 (6 bases). CDR1 and CDR2 from the germline V gene are LGHNA and YNFKEQ. Trimming stripped 4 bases from V and 5 bases from J, with 9 bases between. The CDR3 length is 12 residues. The CDR3 coding sequence is TGTGCCAGCAGCCGAAACAGGGACGAGCAGTACTTC. Translated, it gives CASSRNRDEQYF.

The V and J genes are TRBV24-1 and TRBJ2-1; tentative D call: TRBD1 (5 bases). The CDR3 length is 14 residues. The germline V gene has CDR1 KGHDR and CDR2 SFDVKD. V lost 0 bases and J 7 bases, leaving 9 bases between the germline ends. The DNA of the CDR3 is TGTGCCACCAGTGATTTGGTAAGGGGAAATGAGCAGTTCTTC. As protein: CATSDLVRGNEQFF.

This clone was counted only a few times. V gene TRBV2 combines with J gene TRBJ1-5; 9 bases map to TRBD1. Germline CDR1 SNHLY, CDR2 FYNNEI. There are 14 residues in the CDR3. The ends lost 7 bases at V and 2 bases at J; junction bases unmatched: 3. The CDR3 DNA sequence: TGTGCCAGCAACAGGGGGCGGGGCAATCAGCCCCAGCATTTT. Translating gives CASNRGRGNQPQHF.

This clone was observed a handful of times. The DNA of the CDR3 is TGTGCCAGCACCCGGACTAGCGGGGCCTACAATGAGCAGTTCTTC. Protein sequence: CASTRTSGAYNEQFF. The J gene is TRBJ2-1, the V gene TRBV7-2; 12 nucleotides agree with TRBD2. CDR1 SGHTA and CDR2 FQGNSA come from the germline V gene. The V segment lost 7 bases and the J segment 2 bases; nucleotides outside the gene matches: 3. The CDR3 runs 15 residues.

V and J are TRBV29-1 and TRBJ2-1, with 9 bases fitting TRBD1. The CDR3 totals 13 residues. Germline V gives CDR1 SQVTM, CDR2 ANQGSEA. With V trimmed by 7 bases and J by 9 bases, 10 bases remained unmatched. CDR3 bases: TGCAGCGCCCCTTGGGACAGGGTGGGTGAGCAGTTCTTC. Its protein is CSAPWDRVGEQFF.

The chain recombines TRBV1 with TRBJ2-1; the table's D gene call, TRBD2, was not cross checked with the DNA. TRBV1 is marked as a pseudogene. CDR3 size: 17 residues. Here the CDR3 DNA reads TGCACCAGCAGCCAAGATTTTCGCGGGAGGGAGTGCAGTGAGCAGTTCTTC. Translated: CTSSQDFRGRECSEQFF.

V is TRBV6-5 and J is TRBJ1-4; 7 bases map to TRBD1. J lost 8 bases, V lost 8 bases, and 14 bases had no gene match. The CDR3 sequence is 15 residues long. CDR1 and CDR2 (germline): MNHEY, SVGAGI. For the CDR3, the DNA is TGTGCCAGCTCGGATTCAGGGGGTCGTTGGGAAAAACTGTTTTTT. Translated, it gives CASSDSGGRWEKLFF.

The chain recombines TRBV21-1 with TRBJ2-7; the listed D gene, TRBD1, was not tested against the DNA. TRBV21-1 is labeled a pseudogene. This CDR3 is built from 12 residues. CDR3 sequence: CASSKAPQGQYF. Written as DNA, the CDR3 is TGTGCCAGCAGCAAAGCCCCTCAGGGGCAGTACTTC.

This chain uses TRBV7-6 with TRBJ2-5; a possible D gene is TRBD1 (8 bases). V lost 1 base, J lost 5 bases, and 14 bases lay in between. Germline V lookup: CDR1 SGHVS, CDR2 FNYEAQ. CDR3 size: 15 residues. Here the CDR3 DNA reads TGTGCCAGCAGCTTAGTTGGACAGGGAGGGGAGACCCAGTACTTC. Translating it yields CASSLVGQGGETQYF.

The sample holds a few counts of this clone. This chain joins TRBV15 and TRBJ2-5; D is undetermined. Germline values: CDR1 LNHNV, CDR2 YYDKDF (reference sequence). Trimming took off 0 bases at V and 5 bases at J, with 4 bases between the two ends. The CDR3 is 12 residues long. The CDR3 DNA follows: TGTGCCACCAGCAGAGATATTGAGACCCAGTACTTC. Protein sequence: CATSRDIETQYF.

The chain recombines TRBV3-1 (or the pseudogene TRBV3-2) with TRBJ1-5; D not certain. The CDR3 runs 12 residues. Germline CDR1 and CDR2: LGHDT and YNNKEL (reference sequence). V lost 1 base and J lost 7, with 5 bases in between. CDR3 nucleotides: TGTGCCAGCAGCCAAGGGCGGCAGCCCCAGCATTTT. Residues: CASSQGRQPQHF.

CDR3 in DNA: TGTGCCAGCAGCTTGTGGGGGGGACAAGAGACCCAGTACTTC. This codes for CASSLWGGQETQYF. The chain employs TRBV5-5 and TRBJ2-5; 7 bases are a match to TRBD2. The CDR3 runs to 14 residues. V lost 1 base and J lost 2; bases outside the gene matches: 2. Germline V gene sequence: CDR1 SGHKS, CDR2 YYEKEE (reference sequence). Using reference TRBV5-5 and TRBJ2-5 for the parts outside the CDR3, the full variable domain is DAGVTQSPTHLIKTRGQQVTLRCSPISGHKSVSWYQQVLGQGPQFIFQYYEKEERGRGNFPDRFSARQFPNYSSELNVNALLLGDSALYLCASSLWGGQETQYFGPGTRLLVL.

The V and J genes are TRBV4-1 and TRBJ2-3; maybe TRBD1 (7 bases). Trimming took off 4 bases at V and 3 bases at J, with 14 bases between the two ends. The CDR3 is 15 amino acids. Germline V gene data show CDR1 as MGHRA and CDR2 as YSYEKL. In nucleotides, the CDR3 is TGCGCCAGCAGCCGACAGGGCGCGGGGACAGATACGCAGTATTTT. Translation gives CASSRQGAGTDTQYF.

V gene TRBV6-5 combines with J gene TRBJ1-1, with TRBD1 identical over 10 bases. The CDR3 is 14 residues long. V trimming: 6 bases; J trimming: 1 base; junction bases outside the gene matches: 2. CDR1 MNHEY and CDR2 SVGAGI come from the germline V gene. CDR3 DNA: TGTGCCAGCAGAGGGGACAGGGGGAACACTGAAGCTTTCTTT. As protein: CASRGDRGNTEAFF.